This T cell receptor beta chain was sequenced in a study of T cell responses to AZD1222 COVID-19 vaccine. The table came from immunoSEQ multiplex PCR; TCRdb's copy has only in-frame clones and leaves some out. The data contain approximately 200,000 clones, 90% to 95% of them seen just once; the ten biggest clones take up around 3.6%. Pooling covered second doses at about 4 or about 12 weeks. V lost 3 bases to trimming and J lost 6 bases; unmatched junction nucleotides: 4. Germline V lookup: CDR1 KGHSH, CDR2 LQKENI. There are 14 residues in the CDR3. The chain links TRBV18 to TRBJ2-2; TRBD2 matches 7 bases. The sample was peripheral blood, taken 28 days after the second AZD1222 dose. This clonotype was sampled from an adult who received the AZD1222 COVID-19 vaccine. CDR3 amino acids: CASSPALAAGELFF. The CDR3 coding sequence is TGTGCCAGCTCACCCGCCCTAGCGGCCGGGGAGCTGTTTTTT. The whole variable domain, filled in from reference TRBV18 and TRBJ2-2, reads NAGVMQNPRHLVRRRGQEARLRCSPMKGHSHVYWYRQLPEEGLKFMVYLQKENIIDESGMPKERFSAEFPKEGPSILRIQQVVRGDSAAYFCASSPALAAGELFFGEGSRLTVL.